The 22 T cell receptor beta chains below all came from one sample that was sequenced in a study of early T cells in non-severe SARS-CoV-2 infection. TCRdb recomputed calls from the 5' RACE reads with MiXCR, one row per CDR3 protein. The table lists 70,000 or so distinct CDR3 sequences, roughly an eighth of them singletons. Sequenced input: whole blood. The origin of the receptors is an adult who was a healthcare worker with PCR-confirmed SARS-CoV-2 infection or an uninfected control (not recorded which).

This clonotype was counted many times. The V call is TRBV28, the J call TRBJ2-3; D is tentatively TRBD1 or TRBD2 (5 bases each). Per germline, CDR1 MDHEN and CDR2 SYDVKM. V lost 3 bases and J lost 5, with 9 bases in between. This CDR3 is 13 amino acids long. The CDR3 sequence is CASSFFGGDTQYF. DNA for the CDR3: TGTGCCAGCAGTTTTTTTGGGGGAGATACGCAGTATTTT.

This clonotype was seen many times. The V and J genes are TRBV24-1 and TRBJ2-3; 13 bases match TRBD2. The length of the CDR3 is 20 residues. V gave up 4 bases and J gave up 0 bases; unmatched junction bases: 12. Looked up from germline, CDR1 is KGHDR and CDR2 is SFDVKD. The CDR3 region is CATSERRPGLAGYSTDTQYF. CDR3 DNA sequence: TGTGCCACCAGTGAACGCCGCCCGGGACTAGCGGGGTATAGCACAGATACGCAGTATTTT.

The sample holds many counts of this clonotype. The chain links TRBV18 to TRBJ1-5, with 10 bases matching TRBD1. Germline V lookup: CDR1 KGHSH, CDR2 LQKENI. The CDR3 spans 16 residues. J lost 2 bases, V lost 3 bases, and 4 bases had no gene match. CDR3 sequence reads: CASSPDRGGGNQPQHF. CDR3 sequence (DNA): TGTGCCAGCTCACCGGACAGGGGGGGCGGCAATCAGCCCCAGCATTTT.

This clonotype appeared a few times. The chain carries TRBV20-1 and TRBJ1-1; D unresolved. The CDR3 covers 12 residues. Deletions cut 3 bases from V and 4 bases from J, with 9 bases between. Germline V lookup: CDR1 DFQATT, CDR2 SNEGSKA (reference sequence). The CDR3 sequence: CSARNRITEAFF. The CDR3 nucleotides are TGCAGTGCTAGGAACAGAATCACTGAAGCTTTCTTT.

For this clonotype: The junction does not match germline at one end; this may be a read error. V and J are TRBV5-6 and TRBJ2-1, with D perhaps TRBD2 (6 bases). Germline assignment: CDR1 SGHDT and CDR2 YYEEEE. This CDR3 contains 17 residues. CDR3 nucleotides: TGTGCAAGCAACGAGGGAAGTGGGGGAGGTTCCTACAATGAGCAGTTCTTC. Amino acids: CASNEGSGGGSYNEQFF.

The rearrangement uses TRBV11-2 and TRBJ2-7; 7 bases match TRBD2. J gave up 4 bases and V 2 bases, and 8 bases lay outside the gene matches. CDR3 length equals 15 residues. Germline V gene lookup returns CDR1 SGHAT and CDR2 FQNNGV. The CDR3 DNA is TGTGCCAGCAGCTTAACCCGGACTAGAGCATACGAGCAGTACTTC. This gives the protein CASSLTRTRAYEQYF. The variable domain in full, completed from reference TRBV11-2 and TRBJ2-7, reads EAGVAQSPRYKIIEKRQSVAFWCNPISGHATLYWYQQILGQGPKLLIQFQNNGVVDDSQLPKDRFSAERLKGVDSTLKIQPAKLEDSAVYLCASSLTRTRAYEQYFGPGTRLTVT.

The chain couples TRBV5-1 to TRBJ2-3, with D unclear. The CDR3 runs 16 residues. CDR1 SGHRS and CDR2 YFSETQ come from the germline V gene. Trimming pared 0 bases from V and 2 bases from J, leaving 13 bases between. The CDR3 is CASSLGAGLITDTQYF. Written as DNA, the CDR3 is TGCGCCAGCAGCTTGGGGGCCGGTTTAATCACAGATACGCAGTATTTT.

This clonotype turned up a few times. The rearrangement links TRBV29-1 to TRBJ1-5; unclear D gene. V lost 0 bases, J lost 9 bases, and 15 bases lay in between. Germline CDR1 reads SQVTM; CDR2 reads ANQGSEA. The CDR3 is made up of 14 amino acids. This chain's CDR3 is CSVEDPEGGRPQHF. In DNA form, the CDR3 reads TGCAGCGTTGAAGATCCGGAGGGCGGTCGGCCCCAGCATTTT.

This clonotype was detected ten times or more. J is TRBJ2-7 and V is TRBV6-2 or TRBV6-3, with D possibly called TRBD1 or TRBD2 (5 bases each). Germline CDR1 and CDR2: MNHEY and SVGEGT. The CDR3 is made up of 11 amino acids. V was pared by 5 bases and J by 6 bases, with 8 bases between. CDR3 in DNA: TGTGCCAGCAGTAGTGGGGGCGAGCAGTACTTC. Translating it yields CASSSGGEQYF.

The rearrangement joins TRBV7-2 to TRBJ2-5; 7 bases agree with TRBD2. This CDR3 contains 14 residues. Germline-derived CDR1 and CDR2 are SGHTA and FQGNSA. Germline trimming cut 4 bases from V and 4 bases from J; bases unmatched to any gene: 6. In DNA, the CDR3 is TGTGCCAGCAGCTGGGACTATGGGGGAGAGACCCAGTACTTC. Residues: CASSWDYGGETQYF.

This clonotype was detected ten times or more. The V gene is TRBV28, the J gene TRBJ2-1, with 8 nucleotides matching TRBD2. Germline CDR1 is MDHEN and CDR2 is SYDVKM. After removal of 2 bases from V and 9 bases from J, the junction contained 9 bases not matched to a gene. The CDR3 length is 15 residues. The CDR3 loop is CASSLNGREAGEQFF. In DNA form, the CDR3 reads TGTGCCAGCAGTTTAAACGGGCGGGAGGCTGGTGAGCAGTTCTTC.

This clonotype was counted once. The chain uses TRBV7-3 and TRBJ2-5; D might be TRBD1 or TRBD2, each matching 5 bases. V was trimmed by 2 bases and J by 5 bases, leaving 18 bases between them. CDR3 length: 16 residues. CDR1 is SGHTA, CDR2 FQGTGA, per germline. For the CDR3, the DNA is TGTGCCAGCAGCTTAGGGGGTGGTAGGCCCGGGGAGACCCAGTACTTC. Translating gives CASSLGGGRPGETQYF.

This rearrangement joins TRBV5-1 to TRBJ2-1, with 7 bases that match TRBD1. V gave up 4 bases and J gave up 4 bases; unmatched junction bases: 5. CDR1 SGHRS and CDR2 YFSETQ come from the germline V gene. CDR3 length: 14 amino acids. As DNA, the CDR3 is TGCGCCAGCAGCGACAGGGCGATTTACAATGAGCAGTTCTTC. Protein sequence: CASSDRAIYNEQFF.

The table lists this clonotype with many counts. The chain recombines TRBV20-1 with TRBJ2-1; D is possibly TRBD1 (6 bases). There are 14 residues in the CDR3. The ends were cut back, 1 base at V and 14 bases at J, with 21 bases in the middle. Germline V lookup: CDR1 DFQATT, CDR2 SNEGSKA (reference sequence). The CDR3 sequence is CSARVTAGTQFEFF. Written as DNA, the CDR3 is TGCAGTGCTAGAGTCACCGCCGGGACACAGTTTGAGTTCTTC.

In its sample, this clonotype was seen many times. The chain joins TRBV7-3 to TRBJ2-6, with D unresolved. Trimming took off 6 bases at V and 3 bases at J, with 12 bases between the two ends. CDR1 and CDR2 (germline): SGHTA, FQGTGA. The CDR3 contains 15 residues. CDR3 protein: CASRKGSGGANVLTF. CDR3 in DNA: TGTGCCAGCAGAAAAGGTAGTGGTGGGGCCAACGTCCTGACTTTC.

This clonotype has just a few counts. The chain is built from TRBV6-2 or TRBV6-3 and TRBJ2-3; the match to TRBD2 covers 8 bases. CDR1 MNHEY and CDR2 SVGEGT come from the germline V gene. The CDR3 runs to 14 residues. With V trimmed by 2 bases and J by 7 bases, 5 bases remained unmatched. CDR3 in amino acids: CASSYNGRVNTQYF. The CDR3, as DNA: TGTGCCAGCAGTTACAACGGGAGGGTGAATACGCAGTATTTT.

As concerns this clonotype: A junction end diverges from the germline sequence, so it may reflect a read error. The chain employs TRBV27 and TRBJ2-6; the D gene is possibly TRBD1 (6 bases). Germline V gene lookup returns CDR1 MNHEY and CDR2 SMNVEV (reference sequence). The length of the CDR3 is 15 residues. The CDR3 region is CASSLTPLGANILTF. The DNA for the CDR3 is TGTGCCAGCAGTTTAACCCCGTTGGGGGCCAACATCCTGACTTTC.

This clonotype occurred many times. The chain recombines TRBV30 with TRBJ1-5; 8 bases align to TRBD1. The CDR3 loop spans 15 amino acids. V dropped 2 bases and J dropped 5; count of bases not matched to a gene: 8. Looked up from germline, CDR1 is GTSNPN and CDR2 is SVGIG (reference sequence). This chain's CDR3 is CAWSTLTGVDQPQHF. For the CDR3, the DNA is TGTGCCTGGAGTACCCTGACAGGGGTGGATCAGCCCCAGCATTTT.

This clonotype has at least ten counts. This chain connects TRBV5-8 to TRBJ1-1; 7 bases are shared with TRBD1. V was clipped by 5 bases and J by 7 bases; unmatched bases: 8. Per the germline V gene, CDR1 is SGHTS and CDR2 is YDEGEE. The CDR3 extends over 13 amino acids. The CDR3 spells CASRRGLRSEAFF. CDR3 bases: TGTGCCAGCAGAAGGGGGCTCCGGAGTGAAGCTTTCTTT.

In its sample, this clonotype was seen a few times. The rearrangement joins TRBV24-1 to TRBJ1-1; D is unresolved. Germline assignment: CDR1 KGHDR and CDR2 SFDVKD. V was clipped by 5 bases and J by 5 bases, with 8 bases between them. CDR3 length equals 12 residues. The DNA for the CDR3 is TGTGCCACCAGTGGGGCTTCAACTGAAGCTTTCTTT. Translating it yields CATSGASTEAFF.

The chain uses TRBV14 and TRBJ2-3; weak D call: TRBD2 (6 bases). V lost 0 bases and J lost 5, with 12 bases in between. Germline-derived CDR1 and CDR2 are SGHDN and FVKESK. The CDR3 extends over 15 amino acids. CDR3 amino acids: CASSQDLGLGDTQYF. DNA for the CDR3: TGTGCCAGCAGCCAAGATCTGGGACTGGGAGATACGCAGTATTTT.

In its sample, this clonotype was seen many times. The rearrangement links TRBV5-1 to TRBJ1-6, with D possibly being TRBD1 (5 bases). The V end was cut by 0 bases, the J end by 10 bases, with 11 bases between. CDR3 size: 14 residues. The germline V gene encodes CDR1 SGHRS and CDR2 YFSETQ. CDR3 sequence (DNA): TGCGCCAGCAGCTTGGCGGGGCGGGAATCACCCCTCCACTTT. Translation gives CASSLAGRESPLHF.